The rows below give T cell receptor beta chains drawn from one sample of a study of Tregs in tolerant kidney transplant recipients. Profiling relied on immunoSEQ multiplex PCR, and the TCRdb table lists in-frame clones only, not all of them. The repertoire holds some 90,000 clones, with around nine tenths as singletons. Sample: CD8+ T cells from blood. Receptors originate from a human donor in good health. The CDR3 runs from the conserved cysteine through the conserved F or W. D genes are given only for firm matches. Clone size, where shown, is once, few, many, or a class for clones that have expanded.

TRBV11-2	-	TRBJ2-7	-	TGTGCCAGCAGCTCCAGGGGAGACTTTCCGAGCTCCTACGAGCAGTACTTC	CASSSRGDFPSSYEQYF
TRBV27	TRBD1	TRBJ2-7	-	TGTGCCAGCAGTTGGGACAGGGGCTACGAGCAGTACTTC	CASSWDRGYEQYF
TRBV15	-	TRBJ2-7	-	TGTGCCACCAGCCTGGACAGCTCCTACGAGCAGTACTTC	CATSLDSSYEQYF
TRBV27	-	TRBJ1-1	-	TGTGCCAGCAAGTTCCTCAGGGTTAACACTGAAGCTTTCTTT	CASKFLRVNTEAFF
TRBV23-1	-	TRBJ1-2	-	TGCGCCAGCAGTCGGGGGGGGCCAGACTATGGCTACACCTTC	CASSRGGPDYGYTF
TRBV2	-	TRBJ2-7	-	TGTGCCTCCTGGGGGGCCTCCTACGAGCAGTACTTC	CASWGASYEQYF
TRBV19	-	TRBJ1-6	-	TGTGCCAGTACCGAACCGGGACATTTCAATTCACCCCTCCACTTT	CASTEPGHFNSPLHF
TRBV28	-	TRBJ1-5	-	TGTGCCAGCAGTCCCACTAACAGGAATAGCAATCAGCCCCAGCATTTT	CASSPTNRNSNQPQHF
TRBV29-1	TRBD1	TRBJ2-1	-	TGCAGCGTTGAAAGTAGACAGGGTTGGGAAAATGAGCAGTTCTTC	CSVESRQGWENEQFF
TRBV9	-	TRBJ2-2	-	TGTGCCAGCCTATCCCAGAACACCGGGGAGCTGTTTTTT	CASLSQNTGELFF
TRBV6-6	-	TRBJ2-1	-	TGTGCCAGCAGTTGGGGGAGAAACAATGAGCAGTTCTTC	CASSWGRNNEQFF
TRBV30	-	TRBJ2-7	-	TGTGCCTGCGGACCGACTGTCTCCTACGAGCAGTACTTC	CACGPTVSYEQYF
TRBV27	TRBD1	TRBJ2-1	-	TGTGCCAGCAGGAGGGGTCCCGGGACAGCCCTATACAATGAGCAGTTCTTC	CASRRGPGTALYNEQFF
TRBV27	-	TRBJ2-1	-	TGTGCCAGCAGTTTCCGGGACTTAAGCTCCTACAATGAGCAGTTCTTC	CASSFRDLSSYNEQFF
TRBV11-2	-	TRBJ1-5	-	TGTGCCAGCAGCTTAGCGCCAGGGACCCATAGCAATCAGCCCCAGCATTTT	CASSLAPGTHSNQPQHF
TRBV9	-	TRBJ1-6	-	TGTGCCAGCAGCGGCCGGGACTTAGGCTCCTATAATTCACCCCTCCACTTT	CASSGRDLGSYNSPLHF
TRBV11-2	-	TRBJ2-7	-	TGTGCCAGCAGCTTCGACTCAGACTACGAGCAGTACTTC	CASSFDSDYEQYF
TRBV9	TRBD1	TRBJ1-3	-	TGTGCCAGCAGCGTAGGCTCACAGGGGGCAAACACCATATATTTT	CASSVGSQGANTIYF
TRBV9	-	TRBJ2-7	-	TGTGCCAGCAGCCGGTACCTGGGCGAGCAGTACTTC	CASSRYLGEQYF
TRBV18	-	TRBJ2-7	-	TGTGCCAGCTCACCAGAGATTAGCGGTTACGAGCAGTACTTC	CASSPEISGYEQYF
TRBV30	-	TRBJ2-7	-	TGTGCCTGGAGTACGGGACACGGCTACGAGCAGTACTTC	CAWSTGHGYEQYF
TRBV10-3	-	TRBJ1-2	-	TGTGCCATCAGTGAAGGGCCTCGCTATGGCTACACCTTC	CAISEGPRYGYTF
TRBV6-5	-	TRBJ2-7	-	TGTGCCAGCAGTTACGTAAACGAGGGGGAGCAGTACTTC	CASSYVNEGEQYF
TRBV5-6	TRBD1	TRBJ2-7	many	TGTGCCAGCAGCCTTTACGGGACAGGGACTTACGAGCAGTACTTC	CASSLYGTGTYEQYF
TRBV4-2	TRBD1	TRBJ2-1	-	TGTGCCAGCAGCCATCCCCCTACTAGGACAGGGGGCTTTAATGAGCAGTTCTTC	CASSHPPTRTGGFNEQFF
TRBV6-6	TRBD1	TRBJ2-7	-	TGTGCCAGCAGTGGGACAGATTACTACGAGCAGTACTTC	CASSGTDYYEQYF
TRBV15	-	TRBJ1-5	-	TGTGCCACCAGCAGAGATGCGGGTTTTGGCAATCAGCCCCAGCATTTT	CATSRDAGFGNQPQHF
TRBV5-8	TRBD1	TRBJ2-1	-	TGTGCCAGCAGCTTGAGTGGGACAGCCTACAATGAGCAGTTCTTC	CASSLSGTAYNEQFF
TRBV6-5	-	TRBJ2-7	once	TGTGCCAGCAGTTTAGGTAGCGAGCAGTACTTC	CASSLGSEQYF
TRBV7-4	TRBD2	TRBJ2-7	-	TGTGCCAGCAGCTTAGCAGGGGATACTAGCGGGGGCCAGAGCTCCTACGAGCAGTACTTC	CASSLAGDTSGGQSSYEQYF
TRBV19	-	TRBJ2-7	-	TGTGCCAGTAGTACCCCCGGCAGGGGCTACGAGCAGTACTTC	CASSTPGRGYEQYF
TRBV19	-	TRBJ1-1	-	TGTGCCAGTAGTATCCCGGTTGTCAGGACGAACACTGAAGCTTTCTTT	CASSIPVVRTNTEAFF
TRBV15	-	TRBJ2-7	-	TGTGCCACCAGCAGAGACAGGACCGCCTACGAGCAGTACTTC	CATSRDRTAYEQYF
TRBV27	-	TRBJ2-7	-	TGTGCCAGCAGAAGAGGGGCCTACGAGCAGTACTTC	CASRRGAYEQYF
TRBV7-9	TRBD1	TRBJ2-5	-	TGTGCCAGCAGCTTGAACCGGGACAGGGGGCGCGGGACCCAGTACTTC	CASSLNRDRGRGTQYF
TRBV5-6	TRBD2	TRBJ2-1	-	TGTGCCAGCAGCCCGGGACTAGCGGCCCTCGTGCAGTTCTTC	CASSPGLAALVQFF
TRBV7-3	TRBD1	TRBJ1-2	-	TGTGCCAGCAGCCCGCGGGGACAGGGGGCATCGAACTATGGCTACACCTTC	CASSPRGQGASNYGYTF
TRBV15	TRBD1	TRBJ2-7	once	TGTGCCACCAGCAGAGAGGGGACAGGGAGAGGTTACGAGCAGTACTTC	CATSREGTGRGYEQYF
TRBV4-1	-	TRBJ2-7	-	TGCGCCAGCAGCCCTAGAGGGGGGGAGCAGTACTTC	CASSPRGGEQYF
TRBV13	TRBD2	TRBJ2-1	-	TGTGCCAGCAGCTTCCCGACTAGCGGGCCCTACAATGAGCAGTTCTTC	CASSFPTSGPYNEQFF
TRBV5-1	-	TRBJ2-7	-	TGCGCCAGCAGCCCCGGGCCTCGCTCATCCGACGAGCAGTACTTC	CASSPGPRSSDEQYF
TRBV19	-	TRBJ1-5	-	TGTGCCAGTAGTATCTTAGGAGGGAATCAGCCCCAGCATTTT	CASSILGGNQPQHF
TRBV5-8	-	TRBJ2-4	-	TGTGCCAGCAGCTTGGGGGGATGGGACATTCAGTACTTC	CASSLGGWDIQYF
TRBV5-6	TRBD1	TRBJ1-1	once	TGTGCCAGCAGCGGGACAGCTACAAACACTGAAGCTTTCTTT	CASSGTATNTEAFF
TRBV6-5	-	TRBJ1-1	-	TGTGCCAGCAGTTACGACACTGAAGCTTTCTTT	CASSYDTEAFF
TRBV29-1	-	TRBJ2-2	-	TGCAGCGCCATAGACAGCAGCACCGGGGAGCTGTTTTTT	CSAIDSSTGELFF
TRBV6-5	TRBD2	TRBJ2-7	-	TGTGCCAGCAGTTACTCGGGTAGCGGGGCTTCCTACGAGCAGTACTTC	CASSYSGSGASYEQYF
TRBV7-2	-	TRBJ1-4	-	TGTGCCAGCAGCTCAACCGGGACCGGCAATGAAAAACTGTTTTTT	CASSSTGTGNEKLFF
TRBV4-2	TRBD1	TRBJ2-7	once	TGTGCCAGCAGCCAGGTGACAGGGGGCGGCGAGCAGTACTTC	CASSQVTGGGEQYF
TRBV2	TRBD1	TRBJ1-2	few	TGTGCCAGCAGCGGGACAGGGAAGCACTATGGCTACACCTTC	CASSGTGKHYGYTF
TRBV27	-	TRBJ1-1	-	TGTGCCAGCAGTTTATCGAAACGGGGGAACACTGAAGCTTTCTTT	CASSLSKRGNTEAFF
TRBV9	TRBD1	TRBJ2-7	-	TGTGCCAGCAGCGCCGGGACAGAATACGAGCAGTACTTC	CASSAGTEYEQYF
TRBV15	TRBD2	TRBJ2-5	-	TGTGCCACCAGCAGAGATGGGTTGGAGCGGGGGGGCCCTGAGACCCAGTACTTC	CATSRDGLERGGPETQYF
TRBV15	-	TRBJ1-5	-	TGTGCCACCACCGAACAGGGAGATAATCAGCCCCAGCATTTT	CATTEQGDNQPQHF
TRBV5-1	TRBD2	TRBJ2-3	-	TGCGCCAGCAGCTCTTTAGCGGGCGGCACAGATACGCAGTATTTT	CASSSLAGGTDTQYF
TRBV14	-	TRBJ2-7	few	TGTGCCAGCAGCCAAGGAGGGGCCCCCTTC	CASSQGGAPF
TRBV7-6	-	TRBJ1-4	-	TGTGCCAGCAGCCGCGAGGGAGGGGCATTTGAAAAACTGTTTTTT	CASSREGGAFEKLFF
TRBV5-1	-	TRBJ2-2	-	TGCGCCAGCAGCCCACAATCTTTGGCGGCGTCCGGGGAGCTGTTTTTT	CASSPQSLAASGELFF
TRBV4-2	-	TRBJ1-2	once	TGTGCCAGCAGCCAAGATCCCACTGCTTTCGGGTACTACACCTTC	CASSQDPTAFGYYTF
TRBV19	-	TRBJ2-7	once	TGTGCCAGTAGTATCACGGCAGAGGCCTACGAGCAGTACTTC	CASSITAEAYEQYF